Below are 27 T cell receptor beta chains sequenced from a single sample in a study of human T cells and chemical hapten exposure. Time point of the sample: patch test 2, 6 weeks after DPC sensitization. Sample treatment: therapeutic diphenylcyclopropenone sensitization with weekly scalp DPC. Each CDR3 protein gets one entry after TCRdb re-called the RACE reads with MiXCR. The repertoire consists of around 130,000 distinct CDR3 sequences, with about 12% occurring once and the leading ten covering less than 1.5%. The sample was whole blood, taken in connection with sensitization to the hapten diphenylcyclopropenone (DPC). The source of these receptors is a woman between 45 and 65 years old with alopecia areata. Some clones in this sample may be carry-over from other donors' samples.

The chain has TRBV24-1 and TRBJ1-2, with 9 bases aligning to TRBD1. Germline V gene lookup returns CDR1 KGHDR and CDR2 SFDVKD. CDR3 length: 13 amino acids. V lost 2 bases, J lost 6 bases, and 0 bases stayed unmatched. The CDR3 reads CATSDWTGDGYTF. The CDR3, as DNA: TGTGCCACCAGTGATTGGACAGGGGATGGCTACACCTTC.

In its sample, this clonotype was seen many times. The chain recombines TRBV4-1 with TRBJ2-7; 8 bases are shared with TRBD1. The CDR3 has 14 amino acids. V was clipped by 3 bases and J by 3 bases; unmatched bases: 4. Germline-derived CDR1 and CDR2 are MGHRA and YSYEKL. DNA of the CDR3: TGCGCCAGCAGCCAGTGGGACAGGAGCTACGAGCAGTACTTC. It yields the protein CASSQWDRSYEQYF.

This clonotype was counted ten times or more. The rearrangement uses TRBV6-6 and TRBJ2-2, with TRBD1 matching over 7 bases. The germline V gene has CDR1 MNHNY and CDR2 SVGAGI (reference sequence). This CDR3 is 13 amino acids long. Trimming took 4 bases from V and 6 from J; bases not matched to a gene: 2. CDR3 in amino acids: CASSFTGAGELFF. DNA for the CDR3: TGTGCCAGCAGTTTTACAGGGGCCGGGGAGCTGTTTTTT.

This clonotype was counted only a few times. At one end, the junction sequence differs from germline, possibly due to a read error. The J gene is TRBJ2-2, the V gene TRBV12-3 or TRBV12-4, with 11 bases fitting TRBD2. There are 16 residues in the CDR3. The CDR3 DNA reads as TGTGCCAGCAGTTTAATTAGCGGGAGGGCCGGCGGGGAGCTTTTTTTT. Translating gives CASSLISGRAGGELFF.

This clonotype was counted only a few times. J is TRBJ2-3 and V is TRBV29-1, with TRBD1 matching 10 bases. Per the germline V gene, CDR1 is SQVTM and CDR2 is ANQGSEA. There are 15 residues in the CDR3. The trim removed 1 base at V and 7 bases at J, leaving 8 bases unmatched. For the CDR3, the DNA is TGCAGCGTTGAAGTGGGGGGACAGGGGCGGAATACGCAGTATTTT. As protein: CSVEVGGQGRNTQYF.

As concerns this clonotype: One junction end does not reproduce the germline sequence, and a read error may be involved. J is TRBJ2-7 and V is TRBV6-5; D gene ambiguous. Germline V gene sequence: CDR1 MNHEY, CDR2 SVGAGI. The CDR3 covers 15 residues. DNA of the CDR3: TGTGCCAGCGCCCGAAGGGTCCTGTTGTCCTCCGAGCAGTACTTC. Protein product: CASARRVLLSSEQYF.

This clonotype was observed a handful of times. This chain connects TRBV12-3 or TRBV12-4 to TRBJ1-4, with TRBD1 as a possible D gene (6 bases). V gave up 4 bases and J gave up 3 bases, with 24 bases separating them. This CDR3 is 19 amino acids long. The CDR3: CASSSYQALRGQSNEKLFF. DNA of the CDR3: TGTGCCAGCAGTTCATACCAGGCACTACGAGGACAGTCTAATGAAAAACTGTTTTTT.

There are a few counts of this clonotype. This rearrangement joins TRBV6-2 or TRBV6-3 to TRBJ2-7, with TRBD2 matching over 9 bases. After removal of 7 bases from V and 12 bases from J, the junction contained 10 bases not matched to a gene. The germline V gene encodes CDR1 MNHEY and CDR2 SVGEGT. There are 12 residues in the CDR3. CDR3 protein: CASTSGTRRGYF. The CDR3 DNA is TGTGCCAGCACTAGCGGGACGCGCAGAGGGTACTTC.

This clonotype turned up a few times. The chain has TRBV20-1 and TRBJ2-7, with 7 bases matching TRBD2. CDR1 is DFQATT and CDR2 is SNEGSKA in the germline V gene (reference sequence). The CDR3 is 16 residues long. Trimming cost V 3 bases and J 2 bases; bases outside gene matches: 13. The CDR3 nucleotides read TGCAGTGCTAGGGATGGGAGGGCCGGTAGACCCTACGAGCAGTACTTC. Translated: CSARDGRAGRPYEQYF.

The rearrangement uses TRBV5-6 and TRBJ2-7, with D unclear. With 4 bases removed from V and 6 bases from J, the gap between germline ends came to 8 bases. The CDR3 covers 11 residues. Germline loops: CDR1 SGHDT, CDR2 YYEEEE. This chain's CDR3 is CASSLEIEQYF. The CDR3 nucleotides read TGTGCCAGCAGCCTAGAGATCGAGCAGTACTTC.

This clonotype was seen more than once but under ten times. J is TRBJ2-1 and V is TRBV7-2; D unresolved. This CDR3 is 13 amino acids long. Germline CDR1 reads SGHTA; CDR2 reads FQGNSA. V lost 1 base and J 9 bases, leaving 10 bases between the germline ends. CDR3 coding DNA: TGTGCCAGCAGCTTAGAACCCGAGACTGAGCAGTTCTTC. Protein: CASSLEPETEQFF.

The genes are TRBV21-1 and TRBJ2-3. TRBV21-1 is an annotated pseudogene. CDR3 size: 12 residues. CDR3 in amino acids: CASSNRPVSPYF. CDR3 nucleotides: TGTGCCAGCAGCAATCGGCCAGTTTCGCCGTATTTT.

This clonotype was recorded many times. The chain has TRBV6-6 and TRBJ2-3; 13 bases fit TRBD2. Germline CDR1 and CDR2: MNHNY and SVGAGI (reference sequence). The CDR3 has 15 amino acids. V shed 6 bases, J shed 1 base, and the junction held 1 base outside the gene matches. CDR3 nucleotides: TGTGCCAGCAGACTAGCGGGAGGGGGCACAGATACGCAGTATTTT. It specifies CASRLAGGGTDTQYF.

In this sample, this clonotype turned up many times. The V and J genes are TRBV6-1 and TRBJ2-7, with a tentative D call TRBD1 (7 bases). From germline, CDR1 is MNHNS and CDR2 SASEGT. The CDR3 sequence is 14 residues long. The V end was cut by 8 bases, the J end by 1 base, with 15 bases between. The CDR3 nucleotides are TGTGCCAGCTCGTTGGCAGGGGGGTCCTACGAGCAGTACTTC. Amino acids: CASSLAGGSYEQYF.

V and J are TRBV7-2 and TRBJ2-5; the D is unclear. The V and J ends lost 5 bases and 5 bases respectively, with 9 bases between them. CDR1 and CDR2 from the germline V gene are SGHTA and FQGNSA. The CDR3 is 12 amino acids. This CDR3 is CASSPSTETQYF. Here the CDR3 DNA reads TGTGCCAGCAGCCCGTCGACGGAGACCCAGTACTTC.

This clonotype was seen a handful of times. The chain recombines TRBV5-1 with TRBJ1-1; 7 bases are a match to TRBD1. The CDR3 is made up of 17 amino acids. Germline V lookup: CDR1 SGHRS, CDR2 YFSETQ. V lost 4 bases, J lost 3 bases, and 15 bases stayed unmatched. CDR3 coding DNA: TGCGCCAGCAGCAGGAGGCCGGACGACAGGGTCGACACTGAAGCTTTCTTT. Translation gives CASSRRPDDRVDTEAFF. Full variable domain (missing parts from reference TRBV5-1 and TRBJ1-1): KAGVTQTPRYLIKTRGQQVTLSCSPISGHRSVSWYQQTPGQGLQFLFEYFSETQRNKGNFPGRFSGRQFSNSRSEMNVSTLELGDSALYLCASSRRPDDRVDTEAFFGQGTRLTVV.

This clonotype was counted between two and nine times. This chain joins TRBV30 and TRBJ2-2; maybe TRBD2 (5 bases). The germline gives CDR1 GTSNPN, CDR2 SVGIG (reference sequence). This CDR3 has 16 amino acids. V dropped 4 bases and J dropped 5 bases, with 20 bases sitting between them. CDR3 nucleotides: TGTGCCTGGACCCTCCGGAGGACCAAAGAGACCGGGGAGCTGTTTTTT. It codes for CAWTLRRTKETGELFF.

The chain has TRBV5-1 and TRBJ1-1, with a tentative D call TRBD1 (6 bases). The CDR3 extends over 15 amino acids. V was trimmed by 3 bases and J by 4 bases, leaving 16 bases between them. Germline loops: CDR1 SGHRS, CDR2 YFSETQ. CDR3 in DNA: TGCGCCAGCAGCTCACCCGGCAGGGGCCTCACTGAAGCTTTCTTT. This codes for CASSSPGRGLTEAFF.

This clonotype was observed a handful of times. The rearrangement links TRBV24-1 to TRBJ2-3, with 11 bases identical to TRBD2. The CDR3 totals 17 residues. V trimming: 4 bases; J trimming: 0 bases; junction bases outside the gene matches: 5. Germline lookup yields CDR1 KGHDR and CDR2 SFDVKD. CDR3 sequence: CATSDQTSGASTDTQYF. CDR3 sequence (DNA): TGTGCCACCAGTGACCAGACTAGCGGGGCCAGCACAGATACGCAGTATTTT.

The chain recombines TRBV20-1 with TRBJ2-1; D may be TRBD1 (5 bases). The length of the CDR3 is 15 residues. V was shortened by 0 bases and J by 4 bases, with 13 bases between the two germline ends. CDR1 and CDR2 (germline): DFQATT, SNEGSKA (reference sequence). The CDR3 sequence is CSARDPNRQYNEQFF. Written as DNA, the CDR3 is TGCAGTGCTAGAGATCCGAACCGACAGTACAATGAGCAGTTCTTC.

This clonotype was observed many times. This rearrangement joins TRBV6-1 to TRBJ2-2; D unresolved. Trimming cost V 2 bases and J 5 bases, with 12 bases left between them. Per the germline V gene, CDR1 is MNHNS and CDR2 is SASEGT. The CDR3 runs 15 residues. The CDR3 here is CASSEKGLTTGELFF. DNA for the CDR3: TGTGCCAGCAGTGAAAAGGGTCTGACGACCGGGGAGCTGTTTTTT.

This chain links TRBV3-1 with TRBJ2-3; TRBD1 matches at 7 bases. This CDR3 spans 15 amino acids. V was clipped by 2 bases and J by 1 base; unmatched bases: 3. CDR1 and CDR2 from the germline V gene are LGHDT and YNNKEL (reference sequence). CDR3 sequence: CASSQTGAGTDTQYF. CDR3 DNA sequence: TGTGCCAGCAGCCAAACAGGGGCGGGCACAGATACGCAGTATTTT.

V gene TRBV18 combines with J gene TRBJ2-1, with 7 bases lining up with TRBD2. After removal of 3 bases from V and 2 bases from J, the junction contained 4 bases not matched to a gene. CDR3 length: 15 residues. Germline CDR1 reads KGHSH; CDR2 reads LQKENI. The CDR3 DNA reads TGTGCCAGCTCACCCGTCAGCGGGACCTACAATGAGCAGTTCTTC. It encodes CASSPVSGTYNEQFF.

The CDR3 reads CAWSKGGAGANVLTF. The DNA of the CDR3 is TGTGCCTGGAGTAAAGGGGGAGCCGGGGCCAACGTCCTGACTTTC. The chain is built from TRBV30 and TRBJ2-6; D may be TRBD1 (6 bases). Germline V CDR1 and CDR2: GTSNPN, SVGIG (reference sequence). The CDR3 consists of 15 residues. V was trimmed by 2 bases and J by 4 bases, leaving 12 bases between them. The full variable domain, rest sourced from reference TRBV30 and TRBJ2-6, is SQTIHQWPATLVQPVGSPLSLECTVEGTSNPNLYWYRQAAGRGLQLLFYSVGIGQISSEVPQNLSASRPQDRQFILSSKKLLLSDSGFYLCAWSKGGAGANVLTFGAGSRLTVL.

This chain joins TRBV11-2 and TRBJ2-7, with a weak D call TRBD1 (5 bases). Per germline, CDR1 SGHAT and CDR2 FQNNGV. This CDR3 is built from 13 residues. V shed 0 bases and J shed 6 bases, with 9 bases lying between them. The CDR3 loop is CASSLDQGREQYF. CDR3 nucleotides: TGTGCCAGCAGCTTAGACCAGGGTCGCGAGCAGTACTTC.

This clonotype was counted between two and nine times. This sequence joins TRBV28 and TRBJ2-3; perhaps TRBD2 as D (5 bases). Trimming removed 4 bases from V and 0 bases from J, with 11 bases in between. CDR1 and CDR2 from the germline V gene are MDHEN and SYDVKM. This CDR3 has 15 amino acids. The CDR3 sequence is CASSSWERSTDTQYF. In DNA form, the CDR3 reads TGTGCCAGCAGTTCATGGGAGCGTAGCACAGATACGCAGTATTTT.

In its sample, this clonotype was seen a few times. CDR3 coding DNA: TGCAGCGCGGAGGGTGAGTCGGGTTTGAACACTGAAGCTTTCTTT. Encoded protein: CSAEGESGLNTEAFF. The chain uses TRBV29-1 and TRBJ1-1; D remains unclear. The germline V gene has CDR1 SQVTM and CDR2 ANQGSEA. V lost 7 bases to trimming and J lost 0 bases, with 18 bases between them. This CDR3 has 15 residues.